What follows are 8 T cell receptor beta chains derived from one specimen sequenced in a study of Graves' ophthalmopathy and Graves' hyperthyroidism. RNA transcripts yielded amplified TCR beta CDR3 regions. The authors performed first-round RT-PCR with HTBI primers and then a second-round multiplex PCR. TCRdb re-called the multiplex PCR reads with MiXCR, one entry per CDR3 protein. This table has tens of thousands of distinct CDR3 sequences, about half appearing once. Sequenced input: peripheral blood. These receptor sequences come from an adult woman with Graves' ophthalmopathy.

At least ten counts were recorded for this clonotype. The J gene is TRBJ2-2, the V gene TRBV7-2; D unresolved. The CDR3 spans 14 residues. Trimming pared 1 base from V and 6 bases from J, leaving 9 bases between. The germline V gene encodes CDR1 SGHTA and CDR2 FQGNSA. In nucleotides, the CDR3 is TGTGCCAGCAGCTTAGAGTTTGTTCCCGGGGAGCTGTTTTTT. Amino acids: CASSLEFVPGELFF.

This clonotype was counted a single time. The junction shows a germline mismatch at one end, possibly a read error. The V and J genes are TRBV20-1 and TRBJ2-2; D possibly matches TRBD1 or TRBD2 (5 bases each). CDR1 DFQATT and CDR2 SNEGSKA come from the germline V gene (reference sequence). This CDR3 has 13 residues. CDR3 DNA: TGCAGTGTAAAAGCGTCGAACACCGGGGACCTGTTTTTT. It yields the protein CSVKASNTGDLFF.

This chain links TRBV7-3 with TRBJ2-6, with D unclear. CDR1 SGHTA and CDR2 FQGTGA come from the germline V gene. Trimming shortened V by 2 bases and J by 0 bases, and 8 bases separated the two germline ends. The CDR3 is 16 amino acids. The CDR3 loop reads CASSLGLCSGANVLTF. DNA of the CDR3: TGTGCCAGCAGCTTAGGGCTGTGCTCTGGGGCCAACGTCCTGACTTTC.

This clonotype was seen a handful of times. The chain joins TRBV15 to TRBJ2-1; TRBD2 matches at 13 bases. The length of the CDR3 is 18 residues. J was trimmed by 6 bases and V by 1 base; bases with no gene match: 9. Germline V gene data show CDR1 as LNHNV and CDR2 as YYDKDF (reference sequence). The CDR3 DNA follows: TGTGCCACCAGCAGAGCTCTTGGGACTAGCGGGACCGGCAATGAGCAGTTCTTC. This translates into CATSRALGTSGTGNEQFF.

Regarding this clonotype: Because it lacks the conserved phenylalanine or tryptophan at the end, this CDR3 is likely a read error. The rearrangement joins TRBV20-1 to TRBJ2-3; 8 bases agree with TRBD2. With 7 bases clipped from V and 2 bases from J, the junction kept 14 bases outside the gene matches. This CDR3 has 16 residues. Looked up from germline, CDR1 is DFQATT and CDR2 is SNEGSKA (reference sequence). DNA of the CDR3: TGCAGTGGCATAACCCAAAGCGGGAGAGACACAGATACGCAGTATTCT. Translated: CSGITQSGRDTDTQYS.

This chain connects TRBV2 to TRBJ2-1; TRBD2 aligns across 11 bases. The CDR3 covers 15 residues. CDR1 is SNHLY, CDR2 FYNNEI, per germline. J was trimmed by 12 bases and V by 7 bases; bases with no gene match: 14. The CDR3 reads CASKRGLADTDTQFF. The DNA for the CDR3 is TGTGCCAGCAAAAGGGGACTAGCGGACACAGATACGCAGTTCTTC.

This clonotype was observed many times. The chain combines TRBV4-1 with TRBJ2-7; tentatively, D is TRBD1 or TRBD2 (5 bases each). Germline V lookup: CDR1 MGHRA, CDR2 YSYEKL. This CDR3 comprises 15 residues. V lost 6 bases and J 2 bases, leaving 17 bases between the germline ends. The CDR3 spells CASRSGTREAYEQYF. The CDR3 DNA reads as TGCGCCAGCAGGTCCGGGACGCGTGAAGCCTACGAGCAGTACTTC.

This clonotype occurred many times. J is TRBJ1-6 and V is TRBV4-1; D not resolved. CDR3 length: 14 amino acids. Germline assignment: CDR1 MGHRA and CDR2 YSYEKL. Trimming pared 3 bases from V and 4 bases from J, leaving 7 bases between. The CDR3 reads CASSHGYYNSPLHF. CDR3 DNA sequence: TGCGCCAGCAGCCATGGCTATTATAATTCACCCCTCCACTTT.